Listed here is a single T cell receptor beta chain. Its cognate antigen is unknown. Researchers reported that TCR beta cDNA libraries carried unique molecular identifiers. Each sample of about 0.9 to 10 million input T cells yielded around 500,000 cDNA molecules, so each molecule approximated one T cell. TCRdb used MiXCR to reprocess the PCR reads, holding one entry per CDR3 protein. The sample shows about 820,000 distinct CDR3 sequences, roughly 58% of them seen only once. The sample is drawn from a study of post-analysis software for immune sequencing data. Study-wide findings and caveats: Included in a set of a handful of TRBV segments more frequent in patients than controls were TRBV5-6, TRBV5-1 and TRBV20-1.

CDR1 LGHDT and CDR2 YNNKEL come from the germline V gene (reference sequence). This CDR3 is built from 16 residues. Trimming shortened V by 1 base and J by 7 bases, and 17 bases separated the two germline ends. The TCR sequence derives from a girl between 10 and 17 years old with multiple sclerosis. The chain couples TRBV3-1 to TRBJ1-5; D is ambiguous. Sequenced: blood. Written as DNA, the CDR3 is TGTGCCAGCAGCCAAGGGGCCGGGCCTCTAGGGCAGCCCCAGCATTTT. Protein sequence: CASSQGAGPLGQPQHF.